One T cell receptor beta chain is described in this entry. Its antigen is not identified. Produced via immunoSEQ multiplex PCR; TCRdb's table is partial and in-frame only. This table holds 350,000 or so clones, 86% found once. This sample is drawn from a study of cytomegalovirus exposure and HLA in healthy donors. Study results and limitations: The authors enumerated some 170 TCR beta chains as linked to cytomegalovirus.

The clonotype originates from a woman between 18 and 30 years old in good health and CMV-seronegative. Sequenced sample: PBMCs.

For the CDR3, the DNA is TGTGCCAGCAGCCTGGACAGCCCAGATACGCAGTATTTT. It specifies CASSLDSPDTQYF. The chain recombines TRBV7-9 with TRBJ2-3; the D gene is possibly TRBD1 (6 bases). Trimming pared 5 bases from V and 4 bases from J, leaving 10 bases between. The CDR3 runs to 13 residues. Germline V gives CDR1 SEHNR, CDR2 FQNEAQ (reference sequence).